Only a few counts were recorded for the clone carrying this TCR beta chain. The antigen remains unidentified. This sample is drawn from a study of blood T cells in healthy people across ages. Study-wide findings and caveats: A strong correlation was found between TCR beta diversity and the percentage of naive T cells. As age increased, TCR beta diversity per million T cells fell in a roughly linear fashion.

CDR3 length: 16 amino acids. CDR1 SNHLY and CDR2 FYNNEI come from the germline V gene. The J segment lost 5 bases and the V segment lost 7 bases, leaving 14 bases of the junction unmatched. Using a J-beta primer mix together with a sample-barcoded 5' primer, a second PCR was run for about 7 to 12 cycles. A template-switch adaptor that had 12 random nucleotides put a tag on each cDNA molecule. One entry per CDR3 protein, called by TCRdb with MiXCR from the 5' RACE reads. The sample lists 1.5 million or so distinct CDR3 sequences, about 45% seen once, with 4% in the top ten. With each sample, at least 5.5 micrograms of total RNA were extracted.

The origin of this receptor is a woman in her late teens or twenties in good health. The chain recombines TRBV2 with TRBJ1-2, with 9 bases fitting TRBD1. The sequencing sample was made of blood. The CDR3 DNA follows: TGTGCCAGCACCTCGATTGGACAGGGGCAAGGGTATGGCTACACCTTC. Encoded protein: CASTSIGQGQGYGYTF. Drawing the rest from reference TRBV2 and TRBJ1-2, the complete variable domain is EPEVTQTPSHQVTQMGQEVILRCVPISNHLYFYWYRQILGQKVEFLVSFYNNEISEKSEIFDDQFSVERPDGSNFTLKIRSTKLEDSAMYFCASTSIGQGQGYGYTFGSGTRLTVV.